The T cell receptor (beta chain) described here comes from a study of technical replicates of blood from several donors. V was clipped by 0 bases and J by 2 bases, with 8 bases between them. This CDR3 contains 14 residues. Germline loops: CDR1 MNHEY, CDR2 SVGAGI. TCRdb keeps only in-frame clones here, not all; method: immunoSEQ multiplex PCR. The sample includes about 14,000 clones, almost 85% seen only once; the top ten take over 9.5%. The specimen was PBMCs. The gene calls are TRBV6-5 and TRBJ2-7, with D perhaps matching TRBD1 (6 bases). The receptor was derived from a human donor in good health. CDR3 protein: CASSYSGTTYEQYF. DNA of the CDR3: TGTGCCAGCAGTTACTCAGGGACAACCTACGAGCAGTACTTC.